This T cell receptor beta chain derives from a study of CD8+CD57+ T cells in acquired aplastic anemia. Overall study context: The mean DNA yield obtained from sorted CD4+ and CD8+ cells came to roughly 3 ug. Study outcomes and limitations: About 30 CD8+ CDR3 sequences occurred in both the patients and the controls.

The CDR3 extends over 11 amino acids. The germline V gene encodes CDR1 LNHDA and CDR2 SQIVND (reference sequence). The J segment lost 11 bases and the V segment lost 7 bases, leaving 7 bases of the junction unmatched. CDR3 and TCR beta VDJ profiling relied on a genomic DNA template. TCRdb re-analysed the reads in MiXCR, keeping a single row per CDR3 protein. The table includes under 250,000 distinct CDR3 sequences, 34% detected once. Regarding this clonotype: Antigen: not known.

The sequenced sample was sorted CD4+, CD8+, or CD8+CD57+ T cells (not recorded which) from PBMCs. The chain uses TRBV19 and TRBJ2-7, with 8 bases matching TRBD1. This clonotype originated in a human donor in good health, serving as a control. CDR3 sequence reads: CASNAGTGKYF. DNA of the CDR3: TGTGCCAGTAACGCCGGGACAGGAAAGTACTTC.